The clone carrying this TCR beta chain was recorded a few times. This sample is part of a study of OX40 agonist ivuxolimab in advanced cancers. Clones were read by immunoSEQ multiplex PCR, and TCRdb kept only the in-frame ones, dropping some. The table has about 85,000 clones, over 75% seen once; the top ten hold more than 0.3%. The CDR3 contains 12 residues. Per the germline V gene, CDR1 is SGHTA and CDR2 is FQGNSA. V was pared by 4 bases and J by 6 bases, with 8 bases between. This specimen consisted of CD4+ or CD8+ T cells sorted from blood, obtained in a trial of the OX40 agonist ivuxolimab. The V and J genes are TRBV7-2 and TRBJ2-3; D is ambiguous. The receptor was isolated from an adult with an advanced solid tumor such as melanoma, head and neck, liver or kidney cancer. In DNA form, the CDR3 reads TGTGCCAGCAGCTACACACGGGATACGCAGTATTTT. Its translation: CASSYTRDTQYF. Full variable domain (remainder filled in from reference TRBV7-2 and TRBJ2-3): GAGVSQSPSNKVTEKGKDVELRCDPISGHTALYWYRQSLGQGLEFLIYFQGNSAPDKSGLPSDRFSAERTGGSVSTLTIQRTQQEDSAVYLCASSYTRDTQYFGPGTRLTVL.